This T cell receptor (beta chain) was obtained from a study of blood T cells in healthy people across ages. Findings of the study overall: In the absence of known donor CMV status, changes in expanded clonotypes were possibly confounded.

A second PCR of roughly 7 to 11 cycles used a sample-barcoded 5' primer and a J-beta primer mix. Tagging of each cDNA molecule was performed by a template-switch adaptor with 12 random nucleotides. TCRdb independently ran MiXCR on the 5' RACE reads; one entry per CDR3 protein. The profile shows some 860,000 distinct CDR3 sequences, about 56% of them singletons. CDR1 and CDR2 (germline): SGHRS, YFSETQ. This CDR3 has 15 amino acids. V shed 4 bases and J shed 0 bases, with 10 bases lying between them. No fewer than 7 million PBMCs went into each sample. This clonotype was observed once. Its antigen remains unidentified.

This sequence was found in a man in his forties or fifties in good health. The sequenced sample was blood. The chain has TRBV5-1 and TRBJ1-4; no clear D. The CDR3 DNA reads as TGCGCCAGCAGCGTACAGCTTTCAACTAATGAAAAACTGTTTTTT. This translates into CASSVQLSTNEKLFF. Together with reference TRBV5-1 and TRBJ1-4, the CDR3 gives the full variable domain: KAGVTQTPRYLIKTRGQQVTLSCSPISGHRSVSWYQQTPGQGLQFLFEYFSETQRNKGNFPGRFSGRQFSNSRSEMNVSTLELGDSALYLCASSVQLSTNEKLFFGSGTQLSVL.